This T cell receptor (beta chain) was sequenced during a study of PD-L1 blockade in urothelial cancer. Across the whole study: Blood yielded a median of around 150,000 T cells per sample. Findings and limits, study-wide: Better progression-free and overall survival followed lower pretreatment blood clonality. Tumor-associated TCR clones expanded more in blood at 3 weeks in patients with durable benefit.

Method: immunoSEQ multiplex PCR; TCRdb's copy keeps in-frame clones and lacks some. Among fewer than 40,000 clones listed, approximately 92% were seen once. As for this clone: The target antigen is unknown.

CDR3 length: 15 residues. CDR1 is LNHDA and CDR2 is SQIVND in the germline V gene (reference sequence). Trimming removed 4 bases from V and 1 base from J; junction bases left unmatched: 3. Sequenced material: PBMCs, taken around atezolizumab (anti-PD-L1) treatment. This TCR derives from a man aged 65 to 85 with urothelial cancer. The rearrangement links TRBV19 to TRBJ2-7; TRBD2 aligns across 11 bases. In DNA, the CDR3 is TGTGCCAGTAGTACCTTAGCGGGAGGGTCCTACGAGCAGTACTTC. Translation gives CASSTLAGGSYEQYF.